The clone carrying this T cell receptor (beta chain) was seen just once. Antigen: not known. The data stem from a study of cytomegalovirus exposure and HLA in healthy donors. Background on the study: The same platform as the approximately 700 first-cohort repertoires was used for the 110 or so validation repertoires, a later analysis reported. Study results and caveats: Most TCR sequences proved rare, with some public TCRs found in many donors. The classifier was said to identify cytomegalovirus status with high specificity and sensitivity.

Measured with immunoSEQ multiplex PCR; TCRdb has only the in-frame clones, and not every one. The sample holds fewer than 140,000 clones, about 85% seen once. The sample was PBMCs. The origin of this receptor is a woman between 18 and 29 years old in good health and CMV-seropositive.

For the CDR3, the DNA is TGTGCCAGCAGTTTGGGGACAGGGGGTAGCAATCAGCCCCAGCATTTT. Translating it yields CASSLGTGGSNQPQHF. The genes are TRBV28 and TRBJ1-5; 11 bases are a match to TRBD1. Trimming cost V 3 bases and J 0 bases; bases outside gene matches: 1. This CDR3 spans 16 amino acids. Germline V gene lookup returns CDR1 MDHEN and CDR2 SYDVKM.